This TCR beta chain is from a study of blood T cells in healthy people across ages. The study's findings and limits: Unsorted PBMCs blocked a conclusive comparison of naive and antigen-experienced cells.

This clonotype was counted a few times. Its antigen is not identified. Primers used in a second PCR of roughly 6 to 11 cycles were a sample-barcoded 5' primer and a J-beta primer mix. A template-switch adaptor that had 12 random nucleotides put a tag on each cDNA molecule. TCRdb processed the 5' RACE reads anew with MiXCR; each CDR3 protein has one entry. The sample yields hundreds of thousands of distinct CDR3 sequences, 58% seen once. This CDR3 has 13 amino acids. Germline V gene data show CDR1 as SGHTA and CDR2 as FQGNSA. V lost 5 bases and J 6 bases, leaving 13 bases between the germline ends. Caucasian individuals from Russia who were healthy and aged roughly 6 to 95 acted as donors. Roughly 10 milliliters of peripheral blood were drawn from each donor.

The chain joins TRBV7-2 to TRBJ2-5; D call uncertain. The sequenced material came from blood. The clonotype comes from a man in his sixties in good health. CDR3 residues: CASSASLGQTQYF. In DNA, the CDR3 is TGTGCCAGCAGCGCAAGTTTAGGACAGACCCAGTACTTC.